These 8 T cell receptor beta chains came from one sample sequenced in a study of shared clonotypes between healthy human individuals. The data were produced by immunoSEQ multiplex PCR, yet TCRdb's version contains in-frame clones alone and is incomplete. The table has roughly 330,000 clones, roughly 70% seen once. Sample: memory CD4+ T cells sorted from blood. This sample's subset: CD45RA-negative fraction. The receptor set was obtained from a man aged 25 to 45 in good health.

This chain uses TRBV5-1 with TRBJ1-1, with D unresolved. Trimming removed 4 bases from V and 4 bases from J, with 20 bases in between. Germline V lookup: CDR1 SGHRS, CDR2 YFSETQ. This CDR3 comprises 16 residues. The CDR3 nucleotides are TGCGCCAGCAGCATATCCGACGGGAGTTGGGGCACTGAAGCTTTCTTT. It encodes CASSISDGSWGTEAFF.

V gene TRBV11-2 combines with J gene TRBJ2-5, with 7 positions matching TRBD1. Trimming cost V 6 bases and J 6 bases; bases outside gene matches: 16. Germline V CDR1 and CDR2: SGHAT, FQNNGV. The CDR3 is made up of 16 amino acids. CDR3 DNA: TGTGCCAGCAGTTCAACCCGGAGACAGGGACCAAAGACCCAGTACTTC. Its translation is CASSSTRRQGPKTQYF.

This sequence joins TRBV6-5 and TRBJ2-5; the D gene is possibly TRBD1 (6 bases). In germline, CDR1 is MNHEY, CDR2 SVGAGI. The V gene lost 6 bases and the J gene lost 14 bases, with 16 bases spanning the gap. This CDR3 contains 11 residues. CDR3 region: CASRDRDTPYF. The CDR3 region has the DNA TGTGCCAGCAGGGACCGGGACACGCCATACTTC.

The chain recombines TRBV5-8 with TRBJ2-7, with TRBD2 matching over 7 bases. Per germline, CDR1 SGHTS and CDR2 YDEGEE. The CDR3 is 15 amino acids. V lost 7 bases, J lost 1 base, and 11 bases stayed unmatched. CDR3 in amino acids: CASGRRLALSYEQYF. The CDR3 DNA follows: TGTGCCAGCGGCCGCCGACTAGCCCTATCCTACGAGCAGTACTTC.

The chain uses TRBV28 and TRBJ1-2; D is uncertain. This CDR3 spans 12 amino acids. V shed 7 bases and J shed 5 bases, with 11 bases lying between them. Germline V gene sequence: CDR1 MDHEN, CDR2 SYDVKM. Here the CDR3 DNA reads TGTGCCAGCACTATGGAGTCATATGGCTACACCTTC. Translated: CASTMESYGYTF.

This CDR3 is CASSPRAENTEAFF. The CDR3, as DNA: TGCGCCAGCAGCCCTCGGGCCGAGAACACTGAAGCTTTCTTT. The chain uses TRBV5-1 and TRBJ1-1; D ambiguous. Germline V gives CDR1 SGHRS, CDR2 YFSETQ. The CDR3 totals 14 residues. The V and J ends lost 4 bases and 1 base respectively, with 11 bases between them.

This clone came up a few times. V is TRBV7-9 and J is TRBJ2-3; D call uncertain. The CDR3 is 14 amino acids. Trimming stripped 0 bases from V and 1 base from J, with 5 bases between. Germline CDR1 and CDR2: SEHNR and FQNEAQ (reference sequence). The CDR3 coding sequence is TGTGCCAGCAGCTTAGCATGGGGCACAGATACGCAGTATTTT. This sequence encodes CASSLAWGTDTQYF.

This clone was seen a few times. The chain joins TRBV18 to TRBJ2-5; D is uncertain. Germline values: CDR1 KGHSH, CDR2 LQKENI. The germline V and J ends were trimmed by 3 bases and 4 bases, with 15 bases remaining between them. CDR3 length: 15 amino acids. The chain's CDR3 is CASSPDVGSVETQYF. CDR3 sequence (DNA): TGTGCCAGCTCACCTGACGTGGGCAGCGTAGAGACCCAGTACTTC.